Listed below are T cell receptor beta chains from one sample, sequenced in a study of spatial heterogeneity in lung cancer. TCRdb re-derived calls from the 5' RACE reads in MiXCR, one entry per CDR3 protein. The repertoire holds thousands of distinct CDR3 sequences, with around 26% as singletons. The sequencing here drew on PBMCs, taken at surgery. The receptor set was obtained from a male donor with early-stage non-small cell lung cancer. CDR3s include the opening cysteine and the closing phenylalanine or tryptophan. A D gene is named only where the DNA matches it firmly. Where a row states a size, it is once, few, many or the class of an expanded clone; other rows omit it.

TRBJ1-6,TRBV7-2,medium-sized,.,TGTGCCAGCAGCCCATGGTGGCCAGCCAATTCACCCCTCCACTTT,CASSPWWPANSPLHF
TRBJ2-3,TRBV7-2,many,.,TGTGCCAGCAGCTTAGTGTCAGGGTACACAGATACGCAGTATTTT,CASSLVSGYTDTQYF
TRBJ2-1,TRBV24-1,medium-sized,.,TGTGCCACCATGAATTCTGGGGGGAATGAGCAGTTCTTC,CATMNSGGNEQFF
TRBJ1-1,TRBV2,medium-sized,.,TGTGCCAGCAGTGAGTCCCAGGGTCCCGAAGCTTTCTTT,CASSESQGPEAFF
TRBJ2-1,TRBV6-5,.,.,TGTGCCAGCGGGGGGCAAAACTACAATGAGCGGTTCTTC,CASGGQNYNERFF
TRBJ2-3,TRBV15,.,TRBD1,TGTGCCACCAGCAGAAGACAGGGGGAAGGGGATACGCAGTATTTT,CATSRRQGEGDTQYF
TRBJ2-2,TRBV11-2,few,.,TGTGCCAGCAGCTTAGACTTAAACACCGGGGAGCTGTTTTTT,CASSLDLNTGELFF
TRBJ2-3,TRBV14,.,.,TGTGCCAGCAGCCTCACACGACGGACACCTAGCACAGATACGCAGTATTTT,CASSLTRRTPSTDTQYF
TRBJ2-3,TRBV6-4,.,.,TGTGCCAGCAGTGACGTCCCTTCTCCGGGTGGCACAGATACGCAGTATTTT,CASSDVPSPGGTDTQYF
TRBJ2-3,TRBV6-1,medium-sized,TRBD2,TGTGCCAGCAGTGACGGACTAGCAGATACGCAGTATTTT,CASSDGLADTQYF
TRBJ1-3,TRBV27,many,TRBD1,TGTGCCAGCAGTTCCAGGGGGCGATCTGGAAACACCATATATTTT,CASSSRGRSGNTIYF
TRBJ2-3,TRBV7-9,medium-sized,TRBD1,TGTGCCAGCAGCCCGCAGACAGGGGCCAGCACAGATACGCAGTATTTT,CASSPQTGASTDTQYF
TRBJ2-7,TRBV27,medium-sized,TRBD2,TGTGCCAGCAAATGGACTAGCTCGGGTATTTACGAGCAGTACTTC,CASKWTSSGIYEQYF
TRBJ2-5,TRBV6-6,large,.,TGTGCCAGCAGTTCCGGACAGTGGAAGGCCCAGTACTTC,CASSSGQWKAQYF
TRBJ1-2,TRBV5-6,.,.,TGTGCCAGCACCTACGACAGGACAGCTAACTATGGCTACACCTTC,CASTYDRTANYGYTF
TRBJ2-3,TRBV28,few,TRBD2,TGTGCCAGCGTAGAGGCGGGAGGCGGTACAGATACGCAGTATTTT,CASVEAGGGTDTQYF
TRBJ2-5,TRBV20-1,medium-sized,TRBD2,TGCAGTGCCCTGGGGACTAGCGGGTCTCAAGAGACCCAGTACTTC,CSALGTSGSQETQYF
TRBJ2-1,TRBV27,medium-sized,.,TGTGCCAGCAGTTTATCCCCCTCTGGGAATGAGCAGTTCTTC,CASSLSPSGNEQFF
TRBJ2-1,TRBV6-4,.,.,TGTGCCAGCAGTGTCGAGGGAGGTTATTACAATGAGCAGTTCTTC,CASSVEGGYYNEQFF
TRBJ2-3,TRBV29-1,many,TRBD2,TGCAGCGTTGGATCTAGCGGGGGTTATGCAGATACGCAGTATTTT,CSVGSSGGYADTQYF
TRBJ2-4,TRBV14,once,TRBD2,TGTGCCAGCAGCCAAGGGCGACTAGCGGGGGTAGCCAAAAACATTCAGTACTTC,CASSQGRLAGVAKNIQYF
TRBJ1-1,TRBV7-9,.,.,TGTGCCAGCAGCTTTGGCAGCCATAGGTCTGAAGCTTTCTTT,CASSFGSHRSEAFF
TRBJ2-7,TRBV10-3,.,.,TGTGCCATCAGTGAGTCCCGTGACCACTCCTACGAGCAGTACTTC,CAISESRDHSYEQYF
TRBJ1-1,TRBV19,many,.,TGTGCCAGTAGTATTTTTCGGGACACTGAAGCTTTCTTT,CASSIFRDTEAFF
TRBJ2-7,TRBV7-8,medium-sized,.,TGTGCCAGCAGCTTAGGAAGGGGCGAGCAGTACTTC,CASSLGRGEQYF
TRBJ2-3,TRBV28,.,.,TGTGCCAGCAGCTTCCTCTCAGGAACAGATACGCAGTATTTT,CASSFLSGTDTQYF
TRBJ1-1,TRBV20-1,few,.,TGCAGTACATTTGGAAGGGTTGCGGACACTGAAGCTTTCTTT,CSTFGRVADTEAFF
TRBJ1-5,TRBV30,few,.,TGTGCCTGGAGTGTACGGCAGAGCAATCAGCCCCAGCATTTT,CAWSVRQSNQPQHF
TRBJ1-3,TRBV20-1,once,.,TGCAGTGCTAGGTATACCGGAAACACCATATATTTT,CSARYTGNTIYF